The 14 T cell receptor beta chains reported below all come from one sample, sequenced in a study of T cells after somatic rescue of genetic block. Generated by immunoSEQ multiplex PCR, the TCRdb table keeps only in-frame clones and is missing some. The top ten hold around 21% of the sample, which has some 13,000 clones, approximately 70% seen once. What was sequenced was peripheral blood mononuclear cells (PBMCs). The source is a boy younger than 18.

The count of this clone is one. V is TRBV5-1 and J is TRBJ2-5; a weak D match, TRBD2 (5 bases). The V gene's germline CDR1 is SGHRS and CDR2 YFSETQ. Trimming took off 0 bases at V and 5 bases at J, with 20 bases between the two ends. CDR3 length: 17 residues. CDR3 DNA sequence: TGCGCCAGCAGCTTGGCCAGGACTTTCCCCCTCCGGGAGACCCAGTACTTC. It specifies CASSLARTFPLRETQYF.

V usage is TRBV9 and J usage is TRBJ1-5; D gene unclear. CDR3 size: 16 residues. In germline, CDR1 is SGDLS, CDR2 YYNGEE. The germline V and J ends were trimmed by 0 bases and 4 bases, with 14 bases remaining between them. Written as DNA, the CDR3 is TGTGCCAGCAGCGTAGGCCCGCCATCATGGAATCAGCCCCAGCATTTT. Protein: CASSVGPPSWNQPQHF.

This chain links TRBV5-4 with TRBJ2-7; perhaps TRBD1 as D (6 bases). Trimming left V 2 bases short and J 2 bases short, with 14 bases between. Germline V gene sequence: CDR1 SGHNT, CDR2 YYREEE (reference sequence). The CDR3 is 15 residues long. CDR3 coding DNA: TGTGCCAGCAGCTTCCAACAGGGACCTACCTACGAGCAGTACTTC. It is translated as CASSFQQGPTYEQYF.

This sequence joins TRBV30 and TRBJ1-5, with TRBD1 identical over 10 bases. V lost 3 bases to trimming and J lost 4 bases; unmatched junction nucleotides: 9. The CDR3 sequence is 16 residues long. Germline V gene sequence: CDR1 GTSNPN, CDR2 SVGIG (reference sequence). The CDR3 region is CAWRPPGQGRNQPQHF. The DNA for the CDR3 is TGTGCCTGGAGACCCCCGGGACAGGGGAGGAATCAGCCCCAGCATTTT.

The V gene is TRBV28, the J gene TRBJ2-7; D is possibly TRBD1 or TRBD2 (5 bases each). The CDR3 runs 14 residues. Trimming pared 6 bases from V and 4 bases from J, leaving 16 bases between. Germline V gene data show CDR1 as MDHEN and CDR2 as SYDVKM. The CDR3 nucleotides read TGTGCCAGCAGCCCCGGGACGTTCCTTTACGAGCAGTACTTC. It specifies CASSPGTFLYEQYF.

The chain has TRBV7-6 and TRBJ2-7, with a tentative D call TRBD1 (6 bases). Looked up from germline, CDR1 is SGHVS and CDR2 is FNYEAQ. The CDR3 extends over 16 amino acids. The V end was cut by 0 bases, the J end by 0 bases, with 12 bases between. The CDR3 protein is CASSLANTGSSYEQYF. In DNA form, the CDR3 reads TGTGCCAGCAGCTTAGCGAATACAGGGAGCTCCTACGAGCAGTACTTC.

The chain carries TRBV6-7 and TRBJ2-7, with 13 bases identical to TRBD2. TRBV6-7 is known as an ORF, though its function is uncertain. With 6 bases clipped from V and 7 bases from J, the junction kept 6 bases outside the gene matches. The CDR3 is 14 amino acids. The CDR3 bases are TGTGCCAGCAGATTTCCGGGACTAGCGGGAGAGCAGTACTTC. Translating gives CASRFPGLAGEQYF.

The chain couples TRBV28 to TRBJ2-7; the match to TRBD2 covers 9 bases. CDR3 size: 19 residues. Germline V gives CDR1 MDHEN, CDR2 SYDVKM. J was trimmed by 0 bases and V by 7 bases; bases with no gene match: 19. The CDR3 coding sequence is TGTGCCAGCATTCATCCCCCCCTTCACCTAGCGGGGAACTCCTACGAGCAGTACTTC. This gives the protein CASIHPPLHLAGNSYEQYF.

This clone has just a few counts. The CDR3 here is CASSTEMNTEAFF. Written as DNA, the CDR3 is TGTGCCAGCAGTACAGAGATGAACACTGAAGCTTTCTTT. The genes are TRBV6-4 and TRBJ1-1; D is ambiguous. Germline values: CDR1 MRHNA, CDR2 SNTAGT. Trimming removed 5 bases from V and 0 bases from J, with 7 bases in between. The CDR3 is made up of 13 amino acids.

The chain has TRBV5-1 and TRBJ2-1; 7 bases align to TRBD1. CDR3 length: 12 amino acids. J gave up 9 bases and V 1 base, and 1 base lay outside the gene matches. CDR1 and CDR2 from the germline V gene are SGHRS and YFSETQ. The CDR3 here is CASSLQGVEQFF. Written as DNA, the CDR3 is TGCGCCAGCAGCTTGCAGGGGGTTGAGCAGTTCTTC.

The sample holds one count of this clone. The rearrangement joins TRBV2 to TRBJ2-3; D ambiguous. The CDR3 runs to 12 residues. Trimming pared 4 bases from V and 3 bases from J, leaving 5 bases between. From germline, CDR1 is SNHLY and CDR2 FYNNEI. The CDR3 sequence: CASSGMTDTQYF. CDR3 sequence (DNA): TGTGCCAGCAGTGGGATGACAGATACGCAGTATTTT.

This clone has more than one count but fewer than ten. The CDR3 DNA reads as TGTGCCAGCAGCTTCGTAGAGACCCAGTACTTC. Translating it yields CASSFVETQYF. The chain carries TRBV5-6 and TRBJ2-5, with D unresolved. Trimming left V 2 bases short and J 4 bases short, with 3 bases between. The CDR3 contains 11 residues. Germline assignment: CDR1 SGHDT and CDR2 YYEEEE. Filled out from reference TRBV5-6 and TRBJ2-5, the complete variable domain reads DAGVTQSPTHLIKTRGQQVTLRCSPKSGHDTVSWYQQALGQGPQFIFQYYEEEERQRGNFPDRFSGHQFPNYSSELNVNALLLGDSALYLCASSFVETQYFGPGTRLLVL.

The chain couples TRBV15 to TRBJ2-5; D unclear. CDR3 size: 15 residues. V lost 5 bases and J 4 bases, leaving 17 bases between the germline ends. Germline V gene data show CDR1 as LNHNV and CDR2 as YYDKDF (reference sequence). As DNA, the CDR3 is TGTGCCACCAGCCCCCGCCCAGAGGTAGTAGAGACCCAGTACTTC. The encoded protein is CATSPRPEVVETQYF.

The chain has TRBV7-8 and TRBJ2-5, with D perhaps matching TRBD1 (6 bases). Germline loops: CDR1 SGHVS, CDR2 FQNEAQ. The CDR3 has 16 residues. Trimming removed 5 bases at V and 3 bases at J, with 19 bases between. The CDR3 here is CASSTGFWRIEETQYF. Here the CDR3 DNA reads TGTGCCAGCAGCACAGGGTTTTGGCGGATTGAAGAGACCCAGTACTTC.